One sample yielded the 21 T cell receptor beta chains listed below, sequenced in a study of cytomegalovirus exposure and HLA in healthy donors. Data came from immunoSEQ multiplex PCR; TCRdb stores just in-frame clones and leaves some out. The sample carries a few hundred thousand clones, 70% to 90% recorded once. Sequencing was done on a sample of PBMCs. All receptors derive from a woman under 30 in good health and CMV-seronegative.

The rearrangement uses TRBV28 and TRBJ1-1, with D maybe TRBD1 (6 bases). V lost 4 bases and J lost 11, with 11 bases in between. This CDR3 contains 11 residues. Germline V gene data show CDR1 as MDHEN and CDR2 as SYDVKM. The CDR3 region is CASSSGVRAFF. CDR3 sequence (DNA): TGTGCCAGCAGTTCAGGGGTTCGGGCTTTCTTT. Based on the CDR3 plus reference TRBV28 and TRBJ1-1, the full variable domain is DVKVTQSSRYLVKRTGEKVFLECVQDMDHENMFWYRQDPGLGLRLIYFSYDVKMKEKGDIPEGYSVSREKKERFSLILESASTNQTSMYLCASSSGVRAFFGQGTRLTVV.

The chain links TRBV11-2 to TRBJ1-1; tentative D call: TRBD1 (5 bases). The CDR3 runs 14 residues. V was clipped by 1 base and J by 7 bases, with 13 bases between them. From germline, CDR1 is SGHAT and CDR2 FQNNGV. This CDR3 reads CASSLGQLTDEAFF. The CDR3 DNA reads TGTGCCAGCAGCTTAGGACAGCTCACCGATGAAGCTTTCTTT.

The chain has TRBV28 and TRBJ1-4; 9 bases fit TRBD1. Trimming took 5 bases from V and 8 from J; bases not matched to a gene: 21. The CDR3 is 19 residues long. Germline V gives CDR1 MDHEN, CDR2 SYDVKM. The CDR3 loop is CASSRRGQGETRWEEKLFF. The CDR3 DNA sequence: TGTGCCAGCAGTCGTCGGGGACAGGGTGAGACCCGTTGGGAAGAAAAACTGTTTTTT.

The V gene is TRBV6-6, the J gene TRBJ2-7, with 8 bases identical to TRBD2. Germline V gene data show CDR1 as MNHNY and CDR2 as SVGAGI (reference sequence). This CDR3 is 13 amino acids long. V trimming: 9 bases; J trimming: 6 bases; junction bases outside the gene matches: 10. The CDR3 protein is CASWLAGKGEQYF. CDR3 nucleotide sequence: TGTGCCAGTTGGCTAGCGGGCAAGGGCGAGCAGTACTTC.

The V gene is TRBV18, the J gene TRBJ1-1, with no clear D. The germline CDR1 and CDR2 sequences are KGHSH and LQKENI. The CDR3 consists of 13 residues. Trimming took 0 bases from V and 6 from J, leaving 8 bases between them. The CDR3 loop reads CASSPPGDAEAFF. CDR3 bases: TGTGCCAGCTCACCACCGGGAGATGCTGAAGCTTTCTTT. The variable domain in full, completed from reference TRBV18 and TRBJ1-1, reads NAGVMQNPRHLVRRRGQEARLRCSPMKGHSHVYWYRQLPEEGLKFMVYLQKENIIDESGMPKERFSAEFPKEGPSILRIQQVVRGDSAAYFCASSPPGDAEAFFGQGTRLTVV.

V is TRBV4-1 and J is TRBJ2-1; 9 bases line up with TRBD2. CDR3 length equals 16 residues. Germline-derived CDR1 and CDR2 are MGHRA and YSYEKL. V shed 0 bases, J shed 8 bases, and the junction held 8 bases outside the gene matches. The CDR3 loop reads CASSQDHGSGRYEQFF. The CDR3 DNA sequence: TGCGCCAGCAGCCAAGATCATGGTAGCGGGAGATATGAGCAGTTCTTC.

The V gene is TRBV30, the J gene TRBJ2-1; the match to TRBD1 covers 10 bases. This CDR3 is built from 16 residues. Looked up from germline, CDR1 is GTSNPN and CDR2 is SVGIG (reference sequence). The V segment lost 3 bases and the J segment 5 bases; nucleotides outside the gene matches: 10. CDR3 DNA: TGTGCCTGGAGCCCCGGTTGGGACAGGGGAGACAATGAGCAGTTCTTC. Translating gives CAWSPGWDRGDNEQFF.

This chain connects TRBV6-1 to TRBJ2-3, with D possibly being TRBD2 (6 bases). The V end lost 7 bases, the J end lost 1 base, and 15 bases lay between the germline ends. CDR3 length: 15 residues. CDR1 is MNHNS, CDR2 SASEGT, per germline. The CDR3 DNA reads TGTGCCAGCACCCTTAGGGAGGCCCGCACAGATACGCAGTATTTT. It yields the protein CASTLREARTDTQYF.

The count of this clone is one. The J gene is TRBJ2-2, the V gene TRBV28, with D possibly matching TRBD2 (6 bases). Trimming cost V 5 bases and J 2 bases, with 12 bases left between them. This CDR3 has 15 residues. Germline V CDR1 and CDR2: MDHEN, SYDVKM. The CDR3 spells CASSTTGTNTGELFF. The CDR3 nucleotides read TGTGCCAGCAGTACGACCGGGACTAACACCGGGGAGCTGTTTTTT. Full variable domain (remainder filled in from reference TRBV28 and TRBJ2-2): DVKVTQSSRYLVKRTGEKVFLECVQDMDHENMFWYRQDPGLGLRLIYFSYDVKMKEKGDIPEGYSVSREKKERFSLILESASTNQTSMYLCASSTTGTNTGELFFGEGSRLTVL.

J is TRBJ2-7 and V is TRBV28; D is unresolved. The CDR3 consists of 13 residues. V was pared by 4 bases and J by 0 bases, with 7 bases between. Per germline, CDR1 MDHEN and CDR2 SYDVKM. The CDR3 coding sequence is TGTGCCAGCAGTTCAGCGCCCTCCTACGAGCAGTACTTC. It is translated as CASSSAPSYEQYF.

This clone appeared a single time. V is TRBV19 and J is TRBJ2-1; 9 bases map to TRBD1. The CDR3 extends over 14 amino acids. Losses at the gene ends were 8 bases for V and 4 bases for J; bases not matched to a gene: 6. CDR1 LNHDA and CDR2 SQIVND come from the germline V gene (reference sequence). CDR3 nucleotides: TGTGCCAGTTTGGGACAGGGCATTTACAATGAGCAGTTCTTC. It translates to CASLGQGIYNEQFF.

This clone was seen a single time. The chain combines TRBV4-2 with TRBJ2-1; 10 nucleotides align to TRBD2. CDR1 is LGHNA and CDR2 is YNFKEQ in the germline V gene. V lost 0 bases, J lost 15 bases, and 8 bases stayed unmatched. This CDR3 contains 14 residues. The chain's CDR3 is CASSQDMSGRATFF. As DNA, the CDR3 is TGTGCCAGCAGCCAAGATATGAGCGGGAGGGCCACGTTCTTC.

This chain links TRBV7-9 with TRBJ2-7; D is unresolved. The CDR3 is 13 residues long. V was cut by 1 base and J by 6 bases, with 10 bases left in between. CDR1 is SEHNR and CDR2 is FQNEAQ in the germline V gene (reference sequence). This chain's CDR3 is CASSLEGVREQYF. For the CDR3, the DNA is TGTGCCAGCAGCTTAGAAGGAGTACGCGAGCAGTACTTC.

This sequence joins TRBV25-1 and TRBJ1-4, with 8 bases that match TRBD1. Trimming at V came to 2 bases and at J to 7 bases, leaving 6 bases not matched to a gene. Looked up from germline, CDR1 is MGHDK and CDR2 is SYGVNS. The CDR3 is made up of 15 amino acids. The chain's CDR3 is CASSEIQGAGEKLFF. Written as DNA, the CDR3 is TGTGCCAGCAGTGAAATCCAGGGGGCTGGTGAAAAACTGTTTTTT.

The chain couples TRBV7-3 to TRBJ2-7; no definite D call. Trimming stripped 5 bases from V and 3 bases from J, with 17 bases between. This CDR3 spans 15 amino acids. In germline, CDR1 is SGHTA, CDR2 FQGTGA. The CDR3 here is CASSLSVGPLYEQYF. CDR3 nucleotide sequence: TGTGCCAGCAGCCTAAGCGTTGGGCCCCTCTACGAGCAGTACTTC.

J is TRBJ2-7 and V is TRBV28; 7 bases align to TRBD2. The CDR3 is 14 residues long. V shed 5 bases and J 0 bases; nucleotides not matched to a gene: 4. Per the germline V gene, CDR1 is MDHEN and CDR2 is SYDVKM. CDR3 bases: TGTGCCAGCAGTACCCTAGCGGACTCCTACGAGCAGTACTTC. Its translation: CASSTLADSYEQYF. Supplemented by reference TRBV28 and TRBJ2-7, the full variable domain reads DVKVTQSSRYLVKRTGEKVFLECVQDMDHENMFWYRQDPGLGLRLIYFSYDVKMKEKGDIPEGYSVSREKKERFSLILESASTNQTSMYLCASSTLADSYEQYFGPGTRLTVT.

The J gene is TRBJ2-7, the V gene TRBV11-3; weak D call: TRBD1 (5 bases). The ends were cut back, 3 bases at V and 2 bases at J, with 11 bases in the middle. CDR3 size: 14 residues. Per germline, CDR1 SGHNT and CDR2 YENEEA. Here the CDR3 reads CASSFGQGPYEQYF. As DNA, the CDR3 is TGTGCCAGCAGCTTCGGTCAGGGTCCCTACGAGCAGTACTTC.

This chain connects TRBV2 to TRBJ1-2; no clear D gene. The CDR3 extends over 14 amino acids. The germline V and J ends were trimmed by 1 base and 3 bases, with 9 bases remaining between them. Per germline, CDR1 SNHLY and CDR2 FYNNEI. CDR3 protein: CASSEVQADYGYTF. DNA of the CDR3: TGTGCCAGCAGTGAAGTCCAGGCCGACTATGGCTACACCTTC.

V and J are TRBV19 and TRBJ1-2; 8 bases match TRBD1. This CDR3 contains 15 residues. CDR1 LNHDA and CDR2 SQIVND come from the germline V gene (reference sequence). Germline trimming cut 5 bases from V and 5 bases from J; bases unmatched to any gene: 10. The CDR3 region has the DNA TGTGCCAGTAGTCTCGGACAGGGAACTGGATATGGCTACACCTTC. As protein: CASSLGQGTGYGYTF.

This chain connects TRBV5-1 to TRBJ2-3, with D tentatively TRBD1 (6 bases). Germline V gives CDR1 SGHRS, CDR2 YFSETQ. Between the trimmed V and J ends, which lost 0 bases and 1 base, there was a span of 12 bases. The CDR3 runs 16 residues. The CDR3 loop is CASSLGVTGGTDTQYF. CDR3 DNA: TGCGCCAGCAGCTTGGGTGTGACAGGCGGCACAGATACGCAGTATTTT.

The chain links TRBV5-1 to TRBJ1-1; 11 positions match TRBD1. Trimming at V came to 4 bases and at J to 6 bases, leaving 5 bases not matched to a gene. CDR3 length: 14 amino acids. Per the germline V gene, CDR1 is SGHRS and CDR2 is YFSETQ. CDR3 DNA sequence: TGCGCCAGCAGCCCGGGACAGGGGGGAGCTGAAGCTTTCTTT. Its protein product is CASSPGQGGAEAFF.